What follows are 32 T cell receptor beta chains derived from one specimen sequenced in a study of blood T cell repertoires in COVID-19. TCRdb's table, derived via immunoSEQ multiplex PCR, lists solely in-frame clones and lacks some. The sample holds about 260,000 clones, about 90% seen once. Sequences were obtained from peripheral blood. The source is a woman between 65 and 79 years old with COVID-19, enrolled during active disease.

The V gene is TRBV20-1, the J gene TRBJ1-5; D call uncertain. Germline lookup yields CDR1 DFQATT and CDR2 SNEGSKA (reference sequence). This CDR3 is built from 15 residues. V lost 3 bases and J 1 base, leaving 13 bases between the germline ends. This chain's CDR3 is CSASRGHSSNQPQHF. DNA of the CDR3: TGCAGTGCTAGTAGAGGGCACTCAAGCAATCAGCCCCAGCATTTT.

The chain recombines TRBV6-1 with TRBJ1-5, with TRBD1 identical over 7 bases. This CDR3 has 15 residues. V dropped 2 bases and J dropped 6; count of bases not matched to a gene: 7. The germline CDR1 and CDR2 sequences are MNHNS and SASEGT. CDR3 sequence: CASSEWTGPSQPQHF. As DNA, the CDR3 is TGTGCCAGCAGTGAATGGACAGGTCCTTCTCAGCCCCAGCATTTT.

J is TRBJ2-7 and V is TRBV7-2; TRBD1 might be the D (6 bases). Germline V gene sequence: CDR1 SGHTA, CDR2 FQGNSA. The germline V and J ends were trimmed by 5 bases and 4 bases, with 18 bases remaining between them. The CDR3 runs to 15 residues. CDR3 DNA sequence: TGTGCCAGCAGCGCGAACACCGGGACACCTTACGAGCAGTACTTC. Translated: CASSANTGTPYEQYF.

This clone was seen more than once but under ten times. The CDR3 DNA sequence: TGCGCCAGCAGTGACGGACAGGTCTCCTACGAGCAGTACTTC. The encoded protein is CASSDGQVSYEQYF. This chain connects TRBV10-1 to TRBJ2-7; 7 positions agree with TRBD1. The CDR3 is 14 amino acids. Germline CDR1 reads WNHNN; CDR2 reads SYGVQD (reference sequence). The junction had 2 bases not matched to a gene; V was cut back by 3 bases and J by 0 bases.

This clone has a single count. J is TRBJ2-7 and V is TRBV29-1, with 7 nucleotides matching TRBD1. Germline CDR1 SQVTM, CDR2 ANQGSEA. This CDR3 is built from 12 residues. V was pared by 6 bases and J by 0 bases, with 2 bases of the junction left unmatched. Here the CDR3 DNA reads TGCAGCGTAGGGACAGACTCCTACGAGCAGTACTTC. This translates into CSVGTDSYEQYF.

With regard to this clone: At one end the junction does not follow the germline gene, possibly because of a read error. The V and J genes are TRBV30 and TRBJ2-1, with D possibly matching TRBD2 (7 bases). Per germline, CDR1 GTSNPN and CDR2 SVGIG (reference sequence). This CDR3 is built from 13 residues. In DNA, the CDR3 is TGTGCCTGGAAAGTCGGAGGGGGGGGCCTTCCCCTCTTC. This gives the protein CAWKVGGGGLPLF.

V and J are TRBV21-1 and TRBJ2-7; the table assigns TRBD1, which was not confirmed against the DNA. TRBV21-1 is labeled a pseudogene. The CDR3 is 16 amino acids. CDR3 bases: TGTGCCAGCAGCAAAGGTAAGGGGGCGCAAGACTACGAGCAGTACTTC. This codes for CASSKGKGAQDYEQYF.

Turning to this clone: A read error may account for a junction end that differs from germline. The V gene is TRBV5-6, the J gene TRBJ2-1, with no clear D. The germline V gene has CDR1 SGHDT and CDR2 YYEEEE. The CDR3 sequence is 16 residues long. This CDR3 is CASSLVMNAIYHEQFF. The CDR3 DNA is TGTGCCAGCAGCTTGGTAATGAACGCTATCTACCATGAGCAGTTCTTC.

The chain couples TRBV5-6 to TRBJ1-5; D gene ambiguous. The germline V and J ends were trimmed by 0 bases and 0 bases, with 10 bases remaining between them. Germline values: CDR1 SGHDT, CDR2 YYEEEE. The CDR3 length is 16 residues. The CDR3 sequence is CASSLGQRNSNQPQHF. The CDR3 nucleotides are TGTGCCAGCAGCTTGGGCCAGCGTAATAGCAATCAGCCCCAGCATTTT.

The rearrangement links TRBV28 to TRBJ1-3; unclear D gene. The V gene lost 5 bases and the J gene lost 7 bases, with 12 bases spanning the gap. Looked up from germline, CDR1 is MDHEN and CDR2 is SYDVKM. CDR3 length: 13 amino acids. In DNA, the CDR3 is TGTGCCAGCAGTAGCCACCGTATCAACACCATATATTTT. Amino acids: CASSSHRINTIYF.

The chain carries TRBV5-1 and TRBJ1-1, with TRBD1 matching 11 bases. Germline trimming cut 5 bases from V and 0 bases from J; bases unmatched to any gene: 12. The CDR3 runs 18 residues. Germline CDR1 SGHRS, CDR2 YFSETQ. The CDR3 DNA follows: TGCGCCAGCAGTTGGACAGGGGGCGATCTCCCGATGAACACTGAAGCTTTCTTT. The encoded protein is CASSWTGGDLPMNTEAFF.

CDR3 residues: CAWTRGFYGYTF. CDR3 DNA sequence: TGTGCCTGGACCCGCGGCTTCTATGGCTACACCTTC. This rearrangement joins TRBV30 to TRBJ1-2; D is undetermined. Trimming stripped 4 bases from V and 4 bases from J, with 10 bases between. Germline CDR1 reads GTSNPN; CDR2 reads SVGIG (reference sequence). CDR3 size: 12 residues.

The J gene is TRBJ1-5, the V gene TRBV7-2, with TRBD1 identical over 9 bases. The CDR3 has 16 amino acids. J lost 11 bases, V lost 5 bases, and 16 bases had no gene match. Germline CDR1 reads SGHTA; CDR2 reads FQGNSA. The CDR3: CASSPTHGTGTSAQHF. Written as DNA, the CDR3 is TGTGCCAGCAGCCCGACCCACGGGACAGGGACATCAGCCCAGCATTTT.

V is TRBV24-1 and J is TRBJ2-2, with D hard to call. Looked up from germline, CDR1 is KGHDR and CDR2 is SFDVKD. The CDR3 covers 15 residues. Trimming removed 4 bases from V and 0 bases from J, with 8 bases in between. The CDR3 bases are TGTGCCACCAGTGACCCAGGTACGAACACCGGGGAGCTGTTTTTT. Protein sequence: CATSDPGTNTGELFF.

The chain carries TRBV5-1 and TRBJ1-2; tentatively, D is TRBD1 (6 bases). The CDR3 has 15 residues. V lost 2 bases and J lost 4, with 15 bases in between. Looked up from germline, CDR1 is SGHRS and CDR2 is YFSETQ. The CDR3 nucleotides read TGCGCCAGCAGCTTCGGACAGCGGCCGTTCTATGGCTACACCTTC. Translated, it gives CASSFGQRPFYGYTF.

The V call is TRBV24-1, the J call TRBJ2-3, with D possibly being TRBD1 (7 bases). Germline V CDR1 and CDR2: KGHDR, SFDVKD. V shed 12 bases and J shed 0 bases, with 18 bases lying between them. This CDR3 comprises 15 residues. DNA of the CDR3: TGTGCCGTACTAGGCGGGGACAGCAGCACAGATACGCAGTATTTT. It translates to CAVLGGDSSTDTQYF.

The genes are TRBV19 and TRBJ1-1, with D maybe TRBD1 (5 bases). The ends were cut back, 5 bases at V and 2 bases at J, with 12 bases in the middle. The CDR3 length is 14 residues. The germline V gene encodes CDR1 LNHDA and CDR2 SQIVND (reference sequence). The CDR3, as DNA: TGTGCCAGTAGTGAGACAGTAACAAACACTGAAGCTTTCTTT. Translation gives CASSETVTNTEAFF.

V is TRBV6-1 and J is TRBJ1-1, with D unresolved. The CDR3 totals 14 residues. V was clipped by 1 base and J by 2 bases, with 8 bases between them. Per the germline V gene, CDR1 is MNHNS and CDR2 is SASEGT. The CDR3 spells CASSEVGGNTEAFF. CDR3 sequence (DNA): TGTGCCAGCAGTGAAGTCGGCGGCAACACTGAAGCTTTCTTT.

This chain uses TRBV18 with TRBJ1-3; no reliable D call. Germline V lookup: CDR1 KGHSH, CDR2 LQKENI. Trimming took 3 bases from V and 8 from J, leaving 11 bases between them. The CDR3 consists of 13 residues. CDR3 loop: CASSPREGDTIYF. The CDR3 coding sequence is TGTGCCAGCTCACCTCGTGAGGGAGACACCATATATTTT. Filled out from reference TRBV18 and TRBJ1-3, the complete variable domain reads NAGVMQNPRHLVRRRGQEARLRCSPMKGHSHVYWYRQLPEEGLKFMVYLQKENIIDESGMPKERFSAEFPKEGPSILRIQQVVRGDSAAYFCASSPREGDTIYFGEGSWLTVV.

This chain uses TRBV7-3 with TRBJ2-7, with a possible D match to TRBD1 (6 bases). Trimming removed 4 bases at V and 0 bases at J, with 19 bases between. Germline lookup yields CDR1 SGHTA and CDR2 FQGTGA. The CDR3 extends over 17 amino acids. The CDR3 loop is CASSSRQVYSFSYEQYF. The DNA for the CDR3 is TGTGCCAGCAGCTCTAGACAGGTATACTCCTTCTCCTACGAGCAGTACTTC.

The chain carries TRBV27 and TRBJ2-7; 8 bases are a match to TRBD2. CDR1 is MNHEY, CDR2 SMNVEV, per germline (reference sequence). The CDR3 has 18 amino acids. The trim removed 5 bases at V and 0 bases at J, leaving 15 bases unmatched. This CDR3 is CASSPLPDSSGSSYEQYF. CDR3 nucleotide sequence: TGTGCCAGCAGTCCACTACCCGACTCCAGCGGGAGCTCCTACGAGCAGTACTTC.

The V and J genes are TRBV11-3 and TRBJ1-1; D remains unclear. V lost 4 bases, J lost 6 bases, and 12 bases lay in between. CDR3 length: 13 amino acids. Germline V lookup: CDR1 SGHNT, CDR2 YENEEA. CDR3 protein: CASSWTVSPEAFF. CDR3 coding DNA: TGTGCCAGCAGCTGGACTGTTTCCCCTGAAGCTTTCTTT.

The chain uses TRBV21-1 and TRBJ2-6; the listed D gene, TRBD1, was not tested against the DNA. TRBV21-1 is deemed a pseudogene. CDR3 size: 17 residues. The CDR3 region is CASSTGQGTGGANVLTF. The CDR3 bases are TGTGCCAGCAGCACCGGACAGGGGACAGGTGGGGCCAACGTCCTGACTTTC.

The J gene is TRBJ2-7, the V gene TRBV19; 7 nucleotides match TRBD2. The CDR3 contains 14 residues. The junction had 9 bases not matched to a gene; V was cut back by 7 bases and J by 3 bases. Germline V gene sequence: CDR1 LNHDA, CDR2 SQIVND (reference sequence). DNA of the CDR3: TGTGCCAGTAAGAGGGCGGGAGAAAGCTACGAGCAGTACTTC. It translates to CASKRAGESYEQYF. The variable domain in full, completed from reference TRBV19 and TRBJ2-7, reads DGGITQSPKYLFRKEGQNVTLSCEQNLNHDAMYWYRQDPGQGLRLIYYSQIVNDFQKGDIAEGYSVSREKKESFPLTVTSAQKNPTAFYLCASKRAGESYEQYFGPGTRLTVT.

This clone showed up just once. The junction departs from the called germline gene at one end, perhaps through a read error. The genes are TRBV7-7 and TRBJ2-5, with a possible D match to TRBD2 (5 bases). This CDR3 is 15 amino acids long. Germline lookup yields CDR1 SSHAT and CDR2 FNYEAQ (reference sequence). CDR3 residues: CASSELSGNQETQYF. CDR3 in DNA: TGTGCTAGCAGCGAACTTTCCGGGAATCAAGAGACCCAGTACTTC.

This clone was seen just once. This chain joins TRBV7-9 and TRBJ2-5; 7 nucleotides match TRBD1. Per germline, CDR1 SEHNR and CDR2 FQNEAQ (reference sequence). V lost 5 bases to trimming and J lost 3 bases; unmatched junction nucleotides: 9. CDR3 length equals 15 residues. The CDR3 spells CASSPPGTEEETQYF. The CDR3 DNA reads TGTGCCAGCAGCCCCCCGGGGACAGAAGAAGAGACCCAGTACTTC.

The CDR3 here is CASSQDPGQTSYEQYF. The DNA of the CDR3 is TGTGCCAGCAGCCAAGACCCGGGACAGACCTCCTACGAGCAGTACTTC. This chain connects TRBV3-1 (or the pseudogene TRBV3-2) to TRBJ2-7; 7 bases are shared with TRBD1. Germline V lookup: CDR1 LGHDT, CDR2 YNNKEL (reference sequence). The J segment lost 0 bases and the V segment lost 0 bases, leaving 5 bases of the junction unmatched. The CDR3 length is 16 residues.

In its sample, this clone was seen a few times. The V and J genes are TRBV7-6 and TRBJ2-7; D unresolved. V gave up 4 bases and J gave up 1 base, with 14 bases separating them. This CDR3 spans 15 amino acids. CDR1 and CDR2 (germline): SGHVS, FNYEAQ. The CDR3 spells CASSSPGGRSYEQYF. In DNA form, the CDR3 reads TGTGCCAGCAGCTCCCCCGGCGGAAGATCCTACGAGCAGTACTTC.

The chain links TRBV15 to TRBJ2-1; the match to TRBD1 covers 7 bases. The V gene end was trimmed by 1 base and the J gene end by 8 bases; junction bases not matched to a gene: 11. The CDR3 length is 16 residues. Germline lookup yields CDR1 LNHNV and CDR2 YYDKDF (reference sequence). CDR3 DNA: TGTGCCACCAGCAGAGGGGGCCGACAGGACAGGTATGAGCAGTTCTTC. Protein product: CATSRGGRQDRYEQFF. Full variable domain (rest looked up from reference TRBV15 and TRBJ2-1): DAMVIQNPRYQVTQFGKPVTLSCSQTLNHNVMYWYQQKSSQAPKLLFHYYDKDFNNEADTPDNFQSRRPNTSFCFLDIRSPGLGDTAMYLCATSRGGRQDRYEQFFGPGTRLTVL.

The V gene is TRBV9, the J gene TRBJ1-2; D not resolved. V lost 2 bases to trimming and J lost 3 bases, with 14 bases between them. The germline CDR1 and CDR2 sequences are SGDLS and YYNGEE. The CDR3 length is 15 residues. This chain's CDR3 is CASSVAPSQHYGYTF. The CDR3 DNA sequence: TGTGCCAGCAGCGTGGCTCCCTCACAACACTATGGCTACACCTTC.

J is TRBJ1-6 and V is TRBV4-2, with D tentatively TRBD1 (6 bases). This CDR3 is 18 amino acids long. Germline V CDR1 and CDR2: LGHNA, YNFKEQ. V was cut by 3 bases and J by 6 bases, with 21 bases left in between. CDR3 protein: CASSHKRQGFSFNSPLHF. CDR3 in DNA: TGTGCCAGCAGCCACAAACGGCAGGGGTTTTCTTTTAATTCACCCCTCCACTTT.

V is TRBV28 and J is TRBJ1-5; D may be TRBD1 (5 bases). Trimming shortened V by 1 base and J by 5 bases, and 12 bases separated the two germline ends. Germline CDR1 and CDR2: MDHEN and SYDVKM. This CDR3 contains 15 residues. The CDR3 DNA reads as TGTGCCAGCAGTTTATACAGGAAAAACTATCAGCCCCAGCATTTT. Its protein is CASSLYRKNYQPQHF.